The 20 T cell receptor beta chains given below trace back to one sample, sequenced in a study of blood T cell repertoires in COVID-19. Measured with immunoSEQ multiplex PCR; TCRdb has only the in-frame clones, and not every one. There are about 410,000 clones in the sample; roughly 85% occur only once, and approximately 1.4% lies in the top ten. Sequences were obtained from peripheral blood. Receptor source: a woman aged 25 to 39 with active or convalescent COVID-19.

This chain joins TRBV5-1 and TRBJ2-5; 9 bases line up with TRBD1. The CDR3 contains 15 residues. Unmatched junction bases numbered 7, after V lost 2 bases and J lost 5 bases. Germline V gives CDR1 SGHRS, CDR2 YFSETQ. The CDR3 DNA sequence: TGCGCCAGCAGCTTCCTTATCGGACAGGGGGAGACCCAGTACTTC. Protein: CASSFLIGQGETQYF.

The chain recombines TRBV6-5 with TRBJ1-2, with D possibly TRBD1 on 6 matching bases. V lost 0 bases and J 6 bases, leaving 14 bases between the germline ends. The CDR3 spans 15 residues. Germline lookup yields CDR1 MNHEY and CDR2 SVGAGI. Written as DNA, the CDR3 is TGTGCCAGCAGTTACTCGTCGCAGGGGAGACATGGCTACACCTTC. It translates to CASSYSSQGRHGYTF.

V usage is TRBV5-1 and J usage is TRBJ2-3, with TRBD2 matching over 9 bases. Germline V gives CDR1 SGHRS, CDR2 YFSETQ. This CDR3 has 16 residues. V lost 5 bases and J lost 2; bases outside the gene matches: 9. The DNA for the CDR3 is TGCGCCAGCAGGACCTTAGCGGGGGACCACACAGATACGCAGTATTTT. It is translated as CASRTLAGDHTDTQYF.

The rearrangement links TRBV6-2 or TRBV6-3 to TRBJ2-1; TRBD2 agrees at 12 bases. The V gene end was trimmed by 4 bases and the J gene end by 8 bases; junction bases not matched to a gene: 9. This CDR3 spans 16 amino acids. Germline V lookup: CDR1 MNHEY, CDR2 SVGEGT. In nucleotides, the CDR3 is TGTGCCAGCAGTTTCCGGCTAGCGGGGGGGCCTCATGAGCAGTTCTTC. It translates to CASSFRLAGGPHEQFF.

The chain is built from TRBV2 and TRBJ1-1, with no clear D. The V gene lost 4 bases and the J gene lost 1 base, with 10 bases spanning the gap. The CDR3 covers 14 residues. In germline, CDR1 is SNHLY, CDR2 FYNNEI. In nucleotides, the CDR3 is TGTGCCAGCAGTGTGGATGGGCGGAACACTGAAGCTTTCTTT. Protein sequence: CASSVDGRNTEAFF. The whole variable domain, remainder taken from reference TRBV2 and TRBJ1-1, is EPEVTQTPSHQVTQMGQEVILRCVPISNHLYFYWYRQILGQKVEFLVSFYNNEISEKSEIFDDQFSVERPDGSNFTLKIRSTKLEDSAMYFCASSVDGRNTEAFFGQGTRLTVV.

This chain connects TRBV3-1 (or the pseudogene TRBV3-2) to TRBJ1-1; 9 nucleotides agree with TRBD1. The CDR3 runs to 17 residues. Germline V gene data show CDR1 as LGHDT and CDR2 as YNNKEL (reference sequence). The trim removed 1 base at V and 6 bases at J, leaving 12 bases unmatched. Here the CDR3 DNA reads TGTGCCAGCAGCCAAGGGATAGGGACAGGGTTTTCTGCTGAAGCTTTCTTT. It encodes CASSQGIGTGFSAEAFF.

Worth noting for this clone: At one end, the junction sequence differs from germline, possibly due to a read error. This chain uses TRBV19 with TRBJ2-3; 8 nucleotides agree with TRBD2. There are 14 residues in the CDR3. Germline-derived CDR1 and CDR2 are LNHDA and SQIVND (reference sequence). The CDR3 here is CASRIAGHTDTQYF. CDR3 sequence (DNA): TGTGCCAGTAGAATAGCGGGACACACAGATACGCAGTATTTT.

Only one count was recorded for this clone. The CDR3 bases are TGTGCCAGCAGCCGGCGGTTTACAGGGGGCTTAGGCACTGAAGCTTTCTTT. Its translation: CASSRRFTGGLGTEAFF. V is TRBV3-1 (or the pseudogene TRBV3-2) and J is TRBJ1-1, with 9 bases identical to TRBD1. This CDR3 is 17 amino acids long. From germline, CDR1 is LGHDT and CDR2 YNNKEL (reference sequence). V trimming: 4 bases; J trimming: 4 bases; junction bases outside the gene matches: 13.

This CDR3 is CASSRGAENTEAFF. The CDR3 DNA reads TGTGCCAGTAGTAGGGGAGCGGAAAACACTGAAGCTTTCTTT. V is TRBV19 and J is TRBJ1-1; D is uncertain. CDR1 and CDR2 (germline): LNHDA, SQIVND (reference sequence). This CDR3 has 14 amino acids. The V gene lost 4 bases and the J gene lost 2 bases, with 11 bases spanning the gap.

The chain recombines TRBV5-4 with TRBJ1-4; maybe TRBD1 (5 bases). The CDR3 is 15 residues long. Germline CDR1 SGHNT, CDR2 YYREEE (reference sequence). Deletions cut 1 base from V and 0 bases from J, with 7 bases between. CDR3 sequence reads: CASSLPGTTNEKLFF. Here the CDR3 DNA reads TGTGCCAGCAGCTTGCCAGGGACAACTAATGAAAAACTGTTTTTT.

This clone has just a few counts. J is TRBJ1-2 and V is TRBV20-1; D is undetermined. The CDR3 is 13 residues long. The germline V gene encodes CDR1 DFQATT and CDR2 SNEGSKA (reference sequence). V lost 3 bases and J 0 bases, leaving 8 bases between the germline ends. The CDR3: CSASWRANYGYTF. The DNA for the CDR3 is TGCAGTGCTAGTTGGAGAGCTAACTATGGCTACACCTTC.

The chain recombines TRBV13 with TRBJ2-7; 9 bases fit TRBD1. The germline V gene encodes CDR1 PRHDT and CDR2 FYEKMQ (reference sequence). CDR3 size: 15 residues. Germline trimming cut 2 bases from V and 6 bases from J; bases unmatched to any gene: 8. CDR3 residues: CASSLSGTGLSEQYF. As DNA, the CDR3 is TGTGCCAGCAGCTTATCGGGGACAGGGCTCTCCGAGCAGTACTTC.

There are a few counts of this clone. The gene calls are TRBV6-1 and TRBJ1-5; D gene unclear. Germline loops: CDR1 MNHNS, CDR2 SASEGT. The CDR3 contains 16 residues. Trimming removed 1 base at V and 6 bases at J, with 16 bases between. The CDR3 region has the DNA TGTGCCAGCAGTGAAGGTGCGGGCGATTCGGGTCAGCCCCAGCATTTT. It is translated as CASSEGAGDSGQPQHF.

The chain carries TRBV11-2 and TRBJ1-2, with D perhaps TRBD1 (6 bases). This CDR3 spans 13 amino acids. The V end was cut by 5 bases, the J end by 1 base, with 8 bases between. The germline V gene has CDR1 SGHAT and CDR2 FQNNGV. CDR3 residues: CASSPRGNYGYTF. The CDR3 DNA is TGTGCCAGCAGCCCCAGGGGTAACTATGGCTACACCTTC.

In this sample, this clone turned up a few times. This chain joins TRBV11-3 and TRBJ2-7; TRBD2 matches 10 bases. The V gene end was trimmed by 1 base and the J gene end by 0 bases; junction bases not matched to a gene: 3. The CDR3 sequence is 16 residues long. The germline gives CDR1 SGHNT, CDR2 YENEEA. CDR3 nucleotide sequence: TGTGCCAGCAGCTTAGTAGCGGGGGGCCTCTCCTACGAGCAGTACTTC. Amino acid sequence: CASSLVAGGLSYEQYF.

The rearrangement joins TRBV27 to TRBJ2-5, with 8 bases lining up with TRBD1. J was trimmed by 1 base and V by 6 bases; bases with no gene match: 7. The CDR3 is 15 amino acids. Germline values: CDR1 MNHEY, CDR2 SMNVEV (reference sequence). Here the CDR3 reads CASRRGQEPQETQYF. The CDR3 nucleotides are TGTGCCAGCAGGAGGGGACAGGAGCCCCAAGAGACCCAGTACTTC.

The V and J genes are TRBV6-1 and TRBJ1-3; D unresolved. The CDR3 spans 15 residues. Trimming cost V 3 bases and J 4 bases, with 13 bases left between them. CDR1 is MNHNS and CDR2 is SASEGT in the germline V gene. CDR3 region: CASSEPDLSGNTIYF. DNA of the CDR3: TGTGCCAGCAGTGAGCCAGATCTTTCGGGAAACACCATATATTTT.

This chain connects TRBV7-9 to TRBJ1-5, with D perhaps TRBD1 (6 bases). This CDR3 has 16 amino acids. V lost 4 bases to trimming and J lost 5 bases, with 18 bases between them. From germline, CDR1 is SEHNR and CDR2 FQNEAQ (reference sequence). The CDR3 nucleotides read TGTGCCAGCAGCTCACTCAGTGGGGGGGCACATCAGCCCCAGCATTTT. Its protein is CASSSLSGGAHQPQHF.

This chain links TRBV6-5 with TRBJ1-4, with D possibly TRBD1 on 6 matching bases. Trimming pared 8 bases from V and 4 bases from J, leaving 11 bases between. CDR1 and CDR2 from the germline V gene are MNHEY and SVGAGI. The CDR3 has 13 residues. The CDR3 region is CASQTGVNEKLFF. The CDR3 nucleotides are TGTGCCAGCCAGACAGGAGTTAATGAAAAACTGTTTTTT.

This chain joins TRBV18 and TRBJ2-5, with 11 positions matching TRBD1. The CDR3 runs to 15 residues. Germline CDR1 and CDR2: KGHSH and LQKENI. J gave up 6 bases and V 6 bases, and 9 bases lay outside the gene matches. CDR3 nucleotides: TGTGCCAGCTCTTCGGGACAGGGGGGGCGAAAGACCCAGTACTTC. This translates into CASSSGQGGRKTQYF.